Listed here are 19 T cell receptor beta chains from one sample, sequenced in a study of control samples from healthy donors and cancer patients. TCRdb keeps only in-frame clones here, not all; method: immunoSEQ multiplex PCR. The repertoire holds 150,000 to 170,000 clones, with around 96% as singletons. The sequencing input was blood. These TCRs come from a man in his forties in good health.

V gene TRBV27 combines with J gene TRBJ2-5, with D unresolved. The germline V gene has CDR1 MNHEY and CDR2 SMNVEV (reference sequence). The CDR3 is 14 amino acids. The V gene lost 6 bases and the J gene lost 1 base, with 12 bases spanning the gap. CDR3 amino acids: CASRPRMSQETQYF. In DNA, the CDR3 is TGTGCCAGCAGGCCAAGGATGAGCCAAGAGACCCAGTACTTC.

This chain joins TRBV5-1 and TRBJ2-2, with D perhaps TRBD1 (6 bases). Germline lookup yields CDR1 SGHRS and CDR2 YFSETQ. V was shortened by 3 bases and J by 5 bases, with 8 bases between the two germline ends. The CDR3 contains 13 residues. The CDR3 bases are TGCGCCAGCAGCTACAGGGCGACCGGGGAGCTGTTTTTT. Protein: CASSYRATGELFF.

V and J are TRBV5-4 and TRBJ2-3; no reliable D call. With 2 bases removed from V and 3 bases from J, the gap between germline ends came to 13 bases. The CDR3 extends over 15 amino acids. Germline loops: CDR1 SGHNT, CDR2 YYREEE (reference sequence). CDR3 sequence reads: CASSLPPTETDTQYF. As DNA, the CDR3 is TGTGCCAGCAGCTTACCCCCCACTGAGACAGATACGCAGTATTTT. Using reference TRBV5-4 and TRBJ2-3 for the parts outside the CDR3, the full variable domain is ETGVTQSPTHLIKTRGQQVTLRCSSQSGHNTVSWYQQALGQGPQFIFQYYREEENGRGNFPPRFSGLQFPNYSSELNVNALELDDSALYLCASSLPPTETDTQYFGPGTRLTVL.

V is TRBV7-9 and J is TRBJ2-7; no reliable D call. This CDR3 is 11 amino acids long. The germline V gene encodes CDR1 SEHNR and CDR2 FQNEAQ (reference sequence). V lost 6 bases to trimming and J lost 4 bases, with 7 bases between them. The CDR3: CASRALYEQYF. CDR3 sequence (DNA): TGTGCCAGCAGGGCCCTATACGAGCAGTACTTC.

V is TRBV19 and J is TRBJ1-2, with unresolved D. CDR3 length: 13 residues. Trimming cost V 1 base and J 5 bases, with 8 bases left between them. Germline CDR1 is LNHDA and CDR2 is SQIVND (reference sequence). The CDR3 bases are TGTGCCAGTAGTATAGGACTACAGTATGGCTACACCTTC. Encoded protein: CASSIGLQYGYTF. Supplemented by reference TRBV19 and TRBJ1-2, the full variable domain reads DGGITQSPKYLFRKEGQNVTLSCEQNLNHDAMYWYRQDPGQGLRLIYYSQIVNDFQKGDIAEGYSVSREKKESFPLTVTSAQKNPTAFYLCASSIGLQYGYTFGSGTRLTVV.

CDR3 amino acids: CASSPPGRANYGYTF. As DNA, the CDR3 is TGTGCCAGCAGCCCGCCGGGGCGGGCTAACTATGGCTACACCTTC. This sequence joins TRBV6-5 and TRBJ1-2, with a possible D match to TRBD1 (5 bases). V was pared by 6 bases and J by 0 bases, with 14 bases between. CDR1 and CDR2 (germline): MNHEY, SVGAGI. This CDR3 is built from 15 residues.

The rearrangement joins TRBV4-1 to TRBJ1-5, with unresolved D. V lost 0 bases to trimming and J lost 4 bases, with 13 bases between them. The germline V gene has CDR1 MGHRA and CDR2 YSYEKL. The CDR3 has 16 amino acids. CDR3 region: CASSQDPGRINQPQHF. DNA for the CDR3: TGCGCCAGCAGCCAAGACCCGGGCCGGATTAATCAGCCCCAGCATTTT.

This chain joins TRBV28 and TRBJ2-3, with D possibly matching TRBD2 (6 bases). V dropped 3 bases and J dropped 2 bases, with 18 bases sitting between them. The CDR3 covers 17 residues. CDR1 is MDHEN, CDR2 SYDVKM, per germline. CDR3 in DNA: TGTGCCAGCAGTTTTGGCGGCAGGGAGGCACACACAGATACGCAGTATTTT. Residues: CASSFGGREAHTDTQYF.

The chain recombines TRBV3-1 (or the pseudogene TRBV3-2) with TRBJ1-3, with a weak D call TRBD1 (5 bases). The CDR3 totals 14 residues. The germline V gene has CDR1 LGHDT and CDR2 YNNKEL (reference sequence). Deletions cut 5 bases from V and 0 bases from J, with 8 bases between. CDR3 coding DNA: TGTGCCAGCAGCTGGGGGAGCTCTGGAAACACCATATATTTT. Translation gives CASSWGSSGNTIYF.

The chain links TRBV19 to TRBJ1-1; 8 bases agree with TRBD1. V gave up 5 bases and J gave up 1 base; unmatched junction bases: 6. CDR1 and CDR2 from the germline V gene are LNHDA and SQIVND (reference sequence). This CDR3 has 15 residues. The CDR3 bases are TGTGCCAGTAGTCGGACAGGGTGGGGGAACACTGAAGCTTTCTTT. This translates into CASSRTGWGNTEAFF.

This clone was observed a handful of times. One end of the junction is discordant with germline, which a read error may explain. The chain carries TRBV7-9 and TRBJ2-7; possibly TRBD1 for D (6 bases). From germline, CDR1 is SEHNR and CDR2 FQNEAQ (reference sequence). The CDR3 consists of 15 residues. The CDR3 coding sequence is TGTGCCAGCACCTTAGGAGACAGGTACCCCTACGAGCAGTACTTC. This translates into CASTLGDRYPYEQYF.

As DNA, the CDR3 is TGTGCCAGCAGCACGAACGTGGTTCCCACGGCCTACAATGAGCAGTTCTTC. Its protein product is CASSTNVVPTAYNEQFF. The chain is built from TRBV7-8 and TRBJ2-1; D remains unclear. This CDR3 has 17 residues. CDR1 and CDR2 (germline): SGHVS, FQNEAQ. The V and J ends lost 5 bases and 2 bases respectively, with 19 bases between them.

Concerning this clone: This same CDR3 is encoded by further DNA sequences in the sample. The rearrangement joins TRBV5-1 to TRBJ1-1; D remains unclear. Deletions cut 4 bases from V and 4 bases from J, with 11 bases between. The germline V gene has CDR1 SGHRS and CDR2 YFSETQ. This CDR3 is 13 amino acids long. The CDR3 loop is CASSLVPGTEAFF. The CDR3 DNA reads TGCGCCAGCAGCCTAGTCCCGGGCACTGAAGCTTTCTTT.

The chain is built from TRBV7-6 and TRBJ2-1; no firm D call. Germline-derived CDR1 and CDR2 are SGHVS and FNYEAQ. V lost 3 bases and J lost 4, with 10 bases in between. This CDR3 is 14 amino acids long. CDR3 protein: CASSLGERYNEQFF. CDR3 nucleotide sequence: TGTGCCAGCAGCTTGGGCGAGAGGTACAATGAGCAGTTCTTC. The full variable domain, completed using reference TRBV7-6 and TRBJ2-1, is GAGVSQSPRYKVTKRGQDVALRCDPISGHVSLYWYRQALGQGPEFLTYFNYEAQQDKSGLPNDRFSAERPEGSISTLTIQRTEQRDSAMYRCASSLGERYNEQFFGPGTRLTVL.

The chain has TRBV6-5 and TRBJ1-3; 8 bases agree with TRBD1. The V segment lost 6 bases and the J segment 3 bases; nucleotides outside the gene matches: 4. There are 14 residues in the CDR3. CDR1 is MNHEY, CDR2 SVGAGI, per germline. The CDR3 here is CASRSRGLGNTIYF. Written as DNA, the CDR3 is TGTGCCAGCAGGAGCAGGGGGCTTGGAAACACCATATATTTT.

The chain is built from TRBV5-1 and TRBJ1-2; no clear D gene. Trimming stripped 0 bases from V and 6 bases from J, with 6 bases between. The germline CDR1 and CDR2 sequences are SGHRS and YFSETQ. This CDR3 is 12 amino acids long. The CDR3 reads CASSLDRDGYTF. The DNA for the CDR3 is TGCGCCAGCAGCTTGGATCGGGATGGCTACACCTTC.

In nucleotides, the CDR3 is TGTGCCAGCAGTTTATGGTCGGAGAAGTACTTC. Translated: CASSLWSEKYF. The V gene is TRBV28, the J gene TRBJ2-7; no reliable D call. Trimming left V 0 bases short and J 11 bases short, with 8 bases between. Germline V gene lookup returns CDR1 MDHEN and CDR2 SYDVKM. There are 11 residues in the CDR3.

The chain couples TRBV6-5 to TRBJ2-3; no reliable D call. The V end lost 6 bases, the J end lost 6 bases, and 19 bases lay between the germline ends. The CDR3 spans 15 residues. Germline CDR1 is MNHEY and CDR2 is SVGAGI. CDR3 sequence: CASSPPGSRFDTQYF. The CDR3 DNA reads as TGTGCCAGCAGCCCCCCCGGTTCCCGCTTTGATACGCAGTATTTT.

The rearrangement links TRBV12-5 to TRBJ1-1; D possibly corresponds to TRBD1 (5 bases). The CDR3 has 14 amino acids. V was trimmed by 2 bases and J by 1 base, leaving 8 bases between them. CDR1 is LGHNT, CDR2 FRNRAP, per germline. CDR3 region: CASGLYGGNTEAFF. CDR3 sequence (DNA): TGTGCTAGTGGTTTGTACGGGGGGAACACTGAAGCTTTCTTT.